This TCR beta chain was sequenced during a study of blood T cell repertoires in COVID-19. Whole-study context: Samples of COVID-19 (acute and convalescent) were obtained from the United States, Italy and Spain.

V lost 1 base, J lost 5 bases, and 8 bases lay in between. This CDR3 is 13 amino acids long. Germline loops: CDR1 MGHRA, CDR2 YSYEKL. The authors' processing: Amplification of reference gene primers provided the estimated nucleated cell counts. Assay used: immunoSEQ multiplex PCR; TCRdb lists only in-frame clones, some missing. V and J calls and clone size are copied from that table; D and trimming were computed from the DNA. This sample has 150,000 to 200,000 clones, with 75% to 85% found just once. V gene TRBV4-1 combines with J gene TRBJ1-2; perhaps TRBD1 as D (5 bases). Specimen: PBMCs or T cells enriched from blood (not recorded which). The clonotype was recovered from a woman aged 50 to 65 with acute COVID-19. Here the CDR3 DNA reads TGCGCCAGCAGCCAAGTCGGGGGTTATGGCTACACCTTC. Its protein is CASSQVGGYGYTF.